Listed here is a single T cell receptor beta chain. Only in-frame clones appear in the TCRdb table, and some are missing; sequencing was by immunoSEQ multiplex PCR. The table shows some 180,000 clones, with more than 80% occurring only once. The sample belongs to a study of blood T cell repertoires in COVID-19. Study details: The study drew acute and convalescent COVID-19 samples from the United States, Italy and Spain. The cDNA or gDNA used as material had been derived from T cells, B-cell-depleted T cells, or PBMCs.

V lost 8 bases, J lost 5 bases, and 8 bases stayed unmatched. The germline V gene encodes CDR1 LGHDT and CDR2 YNNKEL (reference sequence). CDR3 size: 16 residues. The clonotype comes from a woman between 35 and 50 years old with COVID-19, enrolled during active disease. This chain links TRBV3-1 (or the pseudogene TRBV3-2) with TRBJ2-1; 14 bases fit TRBD2. The sequenced sample was peripheral blood. The CDR3 sequence is CASGLAGGRGDNEQFF. CDR3 DNA sequence: TGTGCCAGCGGACTAGCGGGAGGTAGAGGCGACAATGAGCAGTTCTTC.